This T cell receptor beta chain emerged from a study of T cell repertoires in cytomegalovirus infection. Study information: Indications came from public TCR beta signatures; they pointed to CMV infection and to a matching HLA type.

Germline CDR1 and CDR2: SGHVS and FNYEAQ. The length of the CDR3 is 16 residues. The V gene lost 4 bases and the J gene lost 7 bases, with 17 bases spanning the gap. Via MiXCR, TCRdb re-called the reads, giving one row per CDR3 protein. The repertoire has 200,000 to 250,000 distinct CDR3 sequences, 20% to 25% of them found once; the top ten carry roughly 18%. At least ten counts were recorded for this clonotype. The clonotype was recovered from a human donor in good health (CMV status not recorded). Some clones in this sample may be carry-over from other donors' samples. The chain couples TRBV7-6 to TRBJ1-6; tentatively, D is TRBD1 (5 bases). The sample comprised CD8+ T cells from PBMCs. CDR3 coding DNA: TGTGCCAGCAGCTCTGGACACCCCTCGGCGAATTCACCCCTCCACTTT. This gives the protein CASSSGHPSANSPLHF.